The present entry profiles one T cell receptor (beta chain) with its context. The antigen is not known. Only one base separates this from a far larger clonotype, so it likely reflects a read error. This sample was included in a study of prognosis after radiotherapy for stage I lung cancer. General study points: Diminished Shannon entropy following stereotactic body radiation therapy characterized patients who developed distant metastases. Between patients with and without metastases, TRBV and TRBJ gene usage reportedly differed.

Multiplex PCR in two rounds served to amplify TCR beta CDR3 from genomic DNA. First-round PCR used primers specific to each TRBV and TRBJ gene. TCRdb fed the multiplex PCR reads into MiXCR, producing one record per CDR3 protein. Of 10,000 or so distinct CDR3 sequences in the sample, roughly 51% are singletons; the top ten hold about 6.5%. CDR1 is MNHNY and CDR2 is SVGAGI in the germline V gene (reference sequence). Germline trimming cut 1 base from V and 7 bases from J; bases unmatched to any gene: 7. The CDR3 consists of 14 residues. Sequencing was performed on PBMCs, taken before or after stereotactic body radiation therapy (not recorded which). The V and J genes are TRBV6-6 and TRBJ2-7; TRBD2 agrees at 7 bases. The receptor was isolated from a donor older than 45 with non-small cell lung cancer. The chain's CDR3 is CASSYFVGRGEQYF. The CDR3 coding sequence is TGTGCCAGCAGTTACTTCGTGGGGAGGGGAGAGCAGTACTTC.